This T cell receptor (beta chain) was recovered during a study of T cell repertoires in cytomegalovirus infection. Per the germline V gene, CDR1 is LNHDA and CDR2 is SQIVND (reference sequence). V was cut by 3 bases and J by 4 bases, with 9 bases left in between. The CDR3 loop spans 13 amino acids. TCRdb re-called the reads through MiXCR, storing one row per CDR3 protein. The data contain about 740,000 distinct CDR3 sequences, roughly 35% of them singletons. Sequenced: PBMCs. The rearrangement links TRBV19 to TRBJ1-1; D call uncertain. This clonotype originated in a human donor in good health (CMV status not recorded). Some clones in this sample may be carry-over from other donors' samples. CDR3 in amino acids: CASSILAGTEAFF. CDR3 sequence (DNA): TGTGCCAGTAGTATTTTGGCAGGCACTGAAGCTTTCTTT.